This TCR beta chain is drawn from a study of blood T cell repertoires in COVID-19 (TCRdb year 2020). As for the study more broadly: Samples from collaborators originated in the United States, Italy and Spain and spanned both the acute and convalescent phases of COVID-19. The prospective study material was composed of cDNA or gDNA derived from T cells, B-cell-depleted T cells, or PBMCs. Subjects who had been exposed to COVID-19, were actively infected with it, or had recovered from it provided the deeply sampled blood TCRbeta repertoires that made up the dataset. The repertoires were released in a freely available public database meant as a resource for research on the immune response to SARS-CoV-2. Samples were obtained from the ongoing ImmuneRACE study (first 160 participants) and from about 1,300 subjects provided by 6 global collaborators. Nearly every sample came with metadata listing a de-identified subject ID, COVID-19 status, age in years and sex. HLA class I and class II types, where available, came from metadata supplied by the sample provider rather than from assay-based typing. Points the paper makes about the study in general: How much clinical and demographic metadata was included differed by source and by participant, and the metadata was provided uncurated.

The immunoSEQ Assay, a bias-controlled multiplex PCR, was used to amplify TCRbeta CDR3 regions from genomic DNA. Concerning the study's data processing: The number of nucleated cells in each sample was estimated from the amplification of reference gene primers within the assay. Sequence reads were collapsed and filtered to measure the absolute abundance of every unique TCRbeta CDR3 rearrangement. For each sample, productive Simpson clonality was calculated as the square root of Simpson's diversity index over productive rearrangements. TCRdb's version of the immuneACCESS table is confined to in-frame rearrangements and falls short of the full clone set. An unresolved V gene accounts for under half of the shortfall where checked; the remainder is of unknown origin. D and trimming come from the DNA, and the V and J calls and clone size come from that table. This sample lists 200,000 or so clones; 80% were detected once. 5.5% to 7% of the sample lies in the top ten.

The collaborating institutions used their own protocols to collect whole blood in K2EDTA tubes. Collaborator samples were shipped for TCRbeta analysis as frozen whole blood, isolated PBMCs, or DNA extracted from either sample type. Per the germline V gene, MDHEN is the CDR1 and SYDVKM is the CDR2. Taken from cysteine to phenylalanine, the CDR3 has 14 residues. Only CDR3 DNA is held: 42 bases, read in frame from base 1. Trimming takes 5 bases from V and 5 bases from J, and the germline ends sit 15 bases apart. As concerns this clone: There is no known antigen for this receptor. Base qualities are not recorded, but no much larger clone differs from it by a single base.

The sequence came from a woman aged 70-85 years with acute or convalescent COVID-19. Input material: peripheral blood. In this chain, TRBV28 is recombined with TRBJ2-5; the D gene is perhaps TRBD1, from 5 matching bases. In nucleotide form, the sequence is TGTGCCAGCAGTCCGACAGACCGCCCCGAGACCCAGTACTTC. It codes for CASSPTDRPETQYF. Here the CDR3 is joined to the reference TRBV28 and TRBJ2-5 genes, and the full variable domain is: DVKVTQSSRYLVKRTGEKVFLECVQDMDHENMFWYRQDPGLGLRLIYFSYDVKMKEKGDIPEGYSVSREKKERFSLILESASTNQTSMYLCASSPTDRPETQYFGPGTRLLVL.